Presented here are 29 T cell receptor beta chains from one specimen sequenced in a study of control samples from healthy donors and cancer patients. TCRdb's table, derived via immunoSEQ multiplex PCR, lists solely in-frame clones and lacks some. The sample carries roughly 200,000 clones, roughly 94% recorded once. Sequencing input: blood. The receptors were sampled from a man aged 45-65 years in good health.

The chain has TRBV7-6 and TRBJ2-1; 7 positions agree with TRBD2. Germline V gene sequence: CDR1 SGHVS, CDR2 FNYEAQ. There are 15 residues in the CDR3. V gave up 2 bases and J gave up 9 bases; unmatched junction bases: 10. The CDR3 is CASSLIGGGSSEQFF. The CDR3 DNA follows: TGTGCCAGCAGCTTAATCGGCGGGGGTAGTAGTGAGCAGTTCTTC.

V gene TRBV6-5 combines with J gene TRBJ1-1; D perhaps matches TRBD1 (5 bases). The CDR3 loop spans 13 amino acids. V was cut by 9 bases and J by 0 bases, with 11 bases left in between. CDR1 is MNHEY and CDR2 is SVGAGI in the germline V gene. Written as DNA, the CDR3 is TGTGCCAGTTTACAGGACTTGAACACTGAAGCTTTCTTT. The encoded protein is CASLQDLNTEAFF.

V usage is TRBV18 and J usage is TRBJ2-4; 9 nucleotides line up with TRBD1. V was clipped by 5 bases and J by 9 bases; unmatched bases: 8. The CDR3 is 14 amino acids. Germline CDR1 is KGHSH and CDR2 is LQKENI. DNA for the CDR3: TGTGCCAGCTCAGCACAGGGGGCGCAGGTCATTCAGTACTTC. Its translation: CASSAQGAQVIQYF.

The chain employs TRBV2 and TRBJ1-1, with TRBD1 matching over 7 bases. Germline V gene lookup returns CDR1 SNHLY and CDR2 FYNNEI. The V and J ends lost 6 bases and 8 bases, in that order; junction bases with no gene match: 6. The CDR3 runs 12 residues. The CDR3 loop is CASRTGLREAFF. CDR3 DNA sequence: TGTGCCAGCAGGACAGGGCTCAGGGAAGCTTTCTTT.

This chain connects TRBV29-1 to TRBJ2-7, with 9 bases lining up with TRBD2. The V segment lost 3 bases and the J segment 5 bases; nucleotides outside the gene matches: 5. This CDR3 comprises 13 residues. Germline values: CDR1 SQVTM, CDR2 ANQGSEA. In DNA form, the CDR3 reads TGCAGCGTTGATGAGCGGGGGGACAACGAGCAGTACTTC. It specifies CSVDERGDNEQYF.

V is TRBV5-1 and J is TRBJ2-2; D perhaps matches TRBD1 (6 bases). CDR1 is SGHRS, CDR2 YFSETQ, per germline. Trimming removed 3 bases from V and 4 bases from J, with 16 bases in between. The CDR3 loop spans 16 amino acids. This CDR3 reads CASSSIQGLSTGELFF. The DNA for the CDR3 is TGCGCCAGCAGCTCTATACAGGGCCTGAGCACCGGGGAGCTGTTTTTT.

The gene calls are TRBV5-1 and TRBJ1-1, with unresolved D. V was clipped by 2 bases and J by 1 base, with 6 bases between them. The length of the CDR3 is 13 residues. Per germline, CDR1 SGHRS and CDR2 YFSETQ. In DNA form, the CDR3 reads TGCGCCAGCAGCTTTGCAGAGAACACTGAAGCTTTCTTT. Translation: CASSFAENTEAFF.

This chain connects TRBV3-1 (or the pseudogene TRBV3-2) to TRBJ1-1; TRBD1 might be the D (6 bases). From germline, CDR1 is LGHDT and CDR2 YNNKEL (reference sequence). CDR3 length: 13 residues. V was shortened by 3 bases and J by 5 bases, with 10 bases between the two germline ends. CDR3 sequence: CASSHRGGTEAFF. As DNA, the CDR3 is TGTGCCAGCAGCCACAGGGGTGGGACTGAAGCTTTCTTT.

V is TRBV19 and J is TRBJ2-3; D perhaps matches TRBD1 (7 bases). This CDR3 has 16 amino acids. Germline loops: CDR1 LNHDA, CDR2 SQIVND (reference sequence). Trimming took 3 bases from V and 3 from J, leaving 16 bases between them. In DNA, the CDR3 is TGTGCCAGTAGTATGGGAGTGACAGGGAGGACAGATACGCAGTATTTT. It encodes CASSMGVTGRTDTQYF.

As for this clone: Other DNA variants within this sample encode the same CDR3. The CDR3 DNA reads TGTGCCAGTAGCAAAATAGGGGGCAGGGGGATGAACACTGAAGCTTTCTTT. Its protein is CASSKIGGRGMNTEAFF. This rearrangement joins TRBV19 to TRBJ1-1; 7 bases map to TRBD1. The CDR3 runs to 17 residues. Germline loops: CDR1 LNHDA, CDR2 SQIVND (reference sequence). V dropped 6 bases and J dropped 0; count of bases not matched to a gene: 13.

J is TRBJ2-2 and V is TRBV6-2 or TRBV6-3; no definite D call. V lost 0 bases and J 5 bases, leaving 10 bases between the germline ends. This CDR3 is built from 15 residues. In germline, CDR1 is MNHEY, CDR2 SVGEGT. The CDR3 region has the DNA TGTGCCAGCAGTTACTCGAGGACCCTAACCGGGGAGCTGTTTTTT. Its protein is CASSYSRTLTGELFF.

This rearrangement joins TRBV30 to TRBJ1-3; D may be TRBD1 (5 bases). The CDR3 extends over 18 amino acids. Germline V CDR1 and CDR2: GTSNPN, SVGIG (reference sequence). V was cut by 3 bases and J by 1 base, with 22 bases left in between. The CDR3 loop is CAWRIHPPPGGSGNTIYF. The DNA for the CDR3 is TGTGCCTGGAGGATCCACCCCCCTCCCGGGGGGTCTGGAAACACCATATATTTT.

J is TRBJ1-2 and V is TRBV25-1; D unresolved. V shed 1 base and J shed 2 bases, with 5 bases lying between them. Germline CDR1 reads MGHDK; CDR2 reads SYGVNS. CDR3 length equals 13 residues. DNA for the CDR3: TGTGCCAGCAGTGAATCTGGCAACTATGGCTACACCTTC. Encoded protein: CASSESGNYGYTF.

The genes are TRBV14 and TRBJ2-1, with D possibly being TRBD1 (6 bases). CDR1 SGHDN and CDR2 FVKESK come from the germline V gene. Trimming took 4 bases from V and 7 from J, leaving 20 bases between them. The CDR3 extends over 16 amino acids. The CDR3 sequence: CASSLPGTSAGNEQFF. The CDR3 bases are TGTGCCAGCAGCCTCCCCGGGACATCGGCAGGTAATGAGCAGTTCTTC.

The V and J genes are TRBV2 and TRBJ2-5; possibly TRBD1 for D (6 bases). This CDR3 comprises 13 residues. CDR1 is SNHLY, CDR2 FYNNEI, per germline. V was clipped by 9 bases and J by 1 base, with 12 bases between them. DNA for the CDR3: TGTGCCAGAGGGACATCTAGCCAAGAGACCCAGTACTTC. This translates into CARGTSSQETQYF.

The chain joins TRBV7-2 to TRBJ1-2, with D perhaps matching TRBD1 (6 bases). The CDR3 length is 14 residues. Trimming took 4 bases from V and 4 from J, leaving 13 bases between them. CDR1 and CDR2 from the germline V gene are SGHTA and FQGNSA. CDR3 sequence: CASSYREGSYGYTF. In DNA form, the CDR3 reads TGTGCCAGCAGCTACAGGGAAGGGAGCTATGGCTACACCTTC.

CDR3 in DNA: TGTGCCAGCAGCCCTACGACAGGGAGTCGCACCGGGGAGCTGTTTTTT. This translates into CASSPTTGSRTGELFF. The rearrangement uses TRBV9 and TRBJ2-2, with TRBD1 matching over 7 bases. Germline V gives CDR1 SGDLS, CDR2 YYNGEE. Germline trimming cut 4 bases from V and 4 bases from J; bases unmatched to any gene: 10. The CDR3 covers 16 residues.

The J gene is TRBJ1-1, the V gene TRBV5-1, with D unclear. V dropped 2 bases and J dropped 3 bases, with 11 bases sitting between them. This CDR3 contains 14 residues. Germline V lookup: CDR1 SGHRS, CDR2 YFSETQ. The CDR3 DNA reads TGCGCCAGCAGCTTCCAGTCAGGTGACACTGAAGCTTTCTTT. Protein: CASSFQSGDTEAFF.

The chain has TRBV9 and TRBJ2-2, with TRBD2 matching over 7 bases. V dropped 2 bases and J dropped 4; count of bases not matched to a gene: 14. This CDR3 region has 18 residues. CDR1 and CDR2 from the germline V gene are SGDLS and YYNGEE. The CDR3 region is CASSVTLAGPTSTGELFF. Here the CDR3 DNA reads TGTGCCAGCAGCGTGACTTTAGCGGGCCCTACGAGCACCGGGGAGCTGTTTTTT.

This clone appeared a single time. The CDR3 is CASSQRGGGLNTEAFF. DNA of the CDR3: TGTGCCAGCAGCCAACGGGGGGGAGGTTTGAACACTGAAGCTTTCTTT. The genes are TRBV3-1 (or the pseudogene TRBV3-2) and TRBJ1-1; D might be TRBD1 (5 bases). Germline loops: CDR1 LGHDT, CDR2 YNNKEL (reference sequence). The CDR3 spans 16 residues. V was clipped by 2 bases and J by 0 bases, with 13 bases between them.

This clone has a handful of counts. This chain uses TRBV27 with TRBJ2-2; D not resolved. The CDR3 contains 12 residues. Trimming cost V 3 bases and J 4 bases, with 3 bases left between them. From germline, CDR1 is MNHEY and CDR2 SMNVEV (reference sequence). The CDR3 DNA reads as TGTGCCAGCAGTTTCCCCACCGGGGAGCTGTTTTTT. It codes for CASSFPTGELFF.

The chain combines TRBV28 with TRBJ1-5, with 9 bases fitting TRBD1. In germline, CDR1 is MDHEN, CDR2 SYDVKM. CDR3 length: 16 residues. V trimming: 5 bases; J trimming: 5 bases; junction bases outside the gene matches: 10. The CDR3 sequence: CASSPGPGQGDQPQHF. The CDR3 DNA reads TGTGCCAGCAGTCCCGGGCCGGGACAGGGAGATCAGCCCCAGCATTTT. The complete variable domain, with remaining parts taken from reference TRBV28 and TRBJ1-5, reads DVKVTQSSRYLVKRTGEKVFLECVQDMDHENMFWYRQDPGLGLRLIYFSYDVKMKEKGDIPEGYSVSREKKERFSLILESASTNQTSMYLCASSPGPGQGDQPQHFGDGTRLSIL.

This chain connects TRBV11-2 to TRBJ2-7; perhaps TRBD2 as D (6 bases). The CDR3 has 15 residues. V was shortened by 0 bases and J by 3 bases, with 12 bases between the two germline ends. Germline V gives CDR1 SGHAT, CDR2 FQNNGV. In DNA, the CDR3 is TGTGCCAGCAGCTTAGATGGGGCGGGAAACTACGAGCAGTACGTC. This codes for CASSLDGAGNYEQYV.

The J gene is TRBJ1-2, the V gene TRBV30; D call uncertain. The germline V gene encodes CDR1 GTSNPN and CDR2 SVGIG (reference sequence). This CDR3 comprises 11 residues. V was shortened by 1 base and J by 8 bases, with 8 bases between the two germline ends. In DNA, the CDR3 is TGTGCCTGGAGTGAAACCGAGGGCTACACCTTC. This sequence encodes CAWSETEGYTF.

As for this clone: Different DNA sequences within this sample yield the same CDR3. The chain is built from TRBV18 and TRBJ1-4, with D maybe TRBD1 (5 bases). This CDR3 has 13 amino acids. The ends were cut back, 4 bases at V and 5 bases at J, with 8 bases in the middle. CDR1 and CDR2 from the germline V gene are KGHSH and LQKENI. The DNA for the CDR3 is TGTGCCAGCTCACGGGACGGGAATGAAAAACTGTTTTTT. It yields the protein CASSRDGNEKLFF.

The chain combines TRBV2 with TRBJ2-1; D is perhaps TRBD1 or TRBD2 (5 bases each). With 2 bases removed from V and 15 bases from J, the gap between germline ends came to 14 bases. The CDR3 consists of 12 residues. Germline V lookup: CDR1 SNHLY, CDR2 FYNNEI. For the CDR3, the DNA is TGTGCCAGCAGTGAAACTTCGGGACCCCTGTTCTTC. This encodes CASSETSGPLFF.

The gene calls are TRBV5-4 and TRBJ2-2, with a weak D call TRBD2 (6 bases). CDR1 SGHNT and CDR2 YYREEE come from the germline V gene (reference sequence). V lost 4 bases, J lost 2 bases, and 15 bases lay in between. The CDR3 is 16 amino acids. The CDR3 region is CASSPPGGLNTGELFF. Written as DNA, the CDR3 is TGTGCCAGCAGCCCACCCGGGGGACTCAACACCGGGGAGCTGTTTTTT.

This chain uses TRBV5-1 with TRBJ1-3; no clear D. Germline values: CDR1 SGHRS, CDR2 YFSETQ. Trimming shortened V by 5 bases and J by 0 bases, and 9 bases separated the two germline ends. The CDR3 is 14 amino acids. The CDR3 spells CASRMWGSGNTIYF. CDR3 in DNA: TGCGCCAGCAGGATGTGGGGCTCTGGAAACACCATATATTTT.

The V and J genes are TRBV2 and TRBJ2-5; D is undetermined. The germline V gene has CDR1 SNHLY and CDR2 FYNNEI. There are 13 residues in the CDR3. The V end was cut by 1 base, the J end by 3 bases, with 6 bases between. CDR3 bases: TGTGCCAGCAGTGAAGGATCTAAAGAGACCCAGTACTTC. It specifies CASSEGSKETQYF.